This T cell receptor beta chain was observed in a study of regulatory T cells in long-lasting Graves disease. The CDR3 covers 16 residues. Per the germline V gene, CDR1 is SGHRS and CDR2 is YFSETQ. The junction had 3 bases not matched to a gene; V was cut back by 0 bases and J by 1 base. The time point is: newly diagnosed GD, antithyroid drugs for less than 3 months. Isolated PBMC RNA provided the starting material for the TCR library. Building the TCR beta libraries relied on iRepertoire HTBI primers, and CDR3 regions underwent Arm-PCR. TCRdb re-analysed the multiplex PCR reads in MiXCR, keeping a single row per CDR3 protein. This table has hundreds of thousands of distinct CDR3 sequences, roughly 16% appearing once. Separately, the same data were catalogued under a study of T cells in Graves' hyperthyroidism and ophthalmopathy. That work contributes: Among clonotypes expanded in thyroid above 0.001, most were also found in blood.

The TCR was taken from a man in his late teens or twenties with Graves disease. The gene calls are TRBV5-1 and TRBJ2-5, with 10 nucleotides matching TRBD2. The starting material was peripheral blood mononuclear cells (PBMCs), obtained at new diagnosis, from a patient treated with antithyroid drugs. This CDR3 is CASSLAGTSAQETQYF. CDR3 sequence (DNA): TGCGCCAGCAGCTTGGCCGGGACTAGCGCCCAAGAGACCCAGTACTTC.